The rows below give T cell receptor beta chains drawn from one sample of a study of cytomegalovirus exposure and HLA in healthy donors. TCRdb's copy holds only in-frame clones and misses some; the assay was immunoSEQ multiplex PCR. This table holds roughly 200,000 clones, around 79% found once. Sequenced material: PBMCs. The receptors derive from a woman younger than 45 in good health and CMV-seropositive. The CDR3 runs from the conserved cysteine through the conserved F or W.

>TRBV11-2|TRBJ2-1
CASSLKVGGGDEQFF
>TRBV18|TRBJ1-1
CASSPGVGGGRNTEAFF
>TRBV7-9|TRBJ1-1
CASRYMRDTEAFF
>TRBV2|TRBJ2-3
CASTSLTSDTQYF
>TRBV6-1|TRBJ2-6
CASSDNSGANVLTF
>TRBV5-1|TRBJ2-3
CASSLQDRITDTQYF
>TRBV6-5|TRBJ2-1
CASSYSGLAGPSEQFF
>TRBV5-1|TRBJ2-7
CASRYRNSYEQYF
>TRBV7-2|TRBJ2-7
CASSFGGNSYEQYF
>TRBV11-3|TRBJ2-7
CASSSREGPYEQYF
>TRBV6-5|TRBJ2-7
CASSYGGNYEQYF
>TRBV6-5|TRBJ2-5
CASSLSLAGQETQYF
>TRBV27|TRBJ1-5
CASSFHRGNQPQHF